The clone carrying this T cell receptor (beta chain) was found many times. Its matching antigen is unknown. The junction and the germline gene differ at one end; a read error may be behind it. As to time point: newly diagnosed GD, antithyroid drugs for less than 3 months. PBMCs were the source of the RNA used for TCR sequencing. Looked up from germline, CDR1 is MNHEY and CDR2 is SVGEGT. The CDR3 covers 12 residues. These data are taken from a study of regulatory T cells in long-lasting Graves disease. General observations from the study: Persistent patients had more shared public clonotypes (fewer than 3,000) than new patients (just over 950).

Combining iRepertoire HTBI primers with Arm-PCR of CDR3 regions, the authors built TCR beta libraries. TCRdb reprocessed the multiplex PCR reads via MiXCR and lists one record per CDR3 protein. The sample lists about 200,000 distinct CDR3 sequences; approximately 18% were seen once. The sample was also linked to a second study, of T cells in Graves' hyperthyroidism and ophthalmopathy. As that study records: Carried out on the TCR CDR3, a first-round RT-PCR used the HTBI primer set.

J is TRBJ2-2 and V is TRBV6-2 or TRBV6-3; D not resolved. Sequenced material: peripheral blood mononuclear cells (PBMCs), taken at new diagnosis, from a patient treated with antithyroid drugs. This TCR derives from a woman younger than 45 with Graves disease. The DNA for the CDR3 is TGTGCCATCAGTAGGGTCACCGGGGAGCTGTTTTTT. It codes for CAISRVTGELFF.